The 17 T cell receptor beta chains listed next were all sequenced from one sample in a study of CXCR3-negative and CXCR3-positive naive CD8 T cells. The libraries of TRB cDNA were prepared using 5' RACE with UMI labels. TCRdb reprocessed the 5' RACE reads and keeps a single row for each CDR3 protein, giving no DNA. This table lists 150,000 or so distinct CDR3 sequences. Antigen specificity for these receptors is unknown. Study-wide findings and caveats: For CXCR3-positive naive cells, TRB CDR3s were more hydrophobic than those of CXCR3-negative naive cells.

Sequencing input: naive CXCR3+ CD8+ T cells from blood. Subset described: CD45RO-CCR7+CD27+CD95- naive CD8+ T cells expressing CXCR3 (TNR3+). These receptors were taken from a human donor in good health. Some clones in this sample may be carry-over from other donors' samples.

The CDR3 here is CASSLEGGPTFSTDTQYF. The chain combines TRBV5-1 with TRBJ2-3; lacking DNA, the TRBD1 call made by TCRdb goes unchecked. CDR1 is SGHRS and CDR2 is YFSETQ in the germline V gene. The CDR3 is made up of 18 amino acids.

This chain joins TRBV7-9 and TRBJ2-7; as DNA is missing, the TRBD1 call by TCRdb cannot be tested. Germline values: CDR1 SEHNR, CDR2 FQNEAQ (reference sequence). The CDR3 is made up of 17 amino acids. The CDR3 loop reads CASSYPMGQGNFNEQYF.

V usage is TRBV7-9 and J usage is TRBJ1-5; TCRdb's D call of TRBD1 is untestable without DNA. CDR3 length: 15 amino acids. CDR1 is SEHNR and CDR2 is FQNEAQ in the germline V gene (reference sequence). The CDR3 sequence: CASSLTQGPDQPQHF.

V and J are TRBV4-1 and TRBJ2-7. This CDR3 has 14 residues. Germline CDR1 is MGHRA and CDR2 is YSYEKL. CDR3 in amino acids: CASSQVPEIYEQYF.

The V and J genes are TRBV6-5 and TRBJ1-6; TCRdb picks TRBD1, but there is no DNA to check that call. This CDR3 is built from 19 residues. The V gene's germline CDR1 is MNHEY and CDR2 SVGAGI. CDR3 sequence reads: CASSYSGGAGRSYNSPLHF.

The CDR3 loop reads CSVHLTTGVDYEQYF. This sequence joins TRBV29-1 and TRBJ2-7; TCRdb designates TRBD1, a call that cannot be tested without DNA. The CDR3 runs 15 residues. CDR1 is SQVTM, CDR2 ANQGSEA, per germline.

The J gene is TRBJ2-3, the V gene TRBV29-1. The CDR3 length is 11 residues. Germline assignment: CDR1 SQVTM and CDR2 ANQGSEA. The CDR3 is CSVDGGDTQYF.

The V and J genes are TRBV29-1 and TRBJ2-7; TCRdb outputs TRBD1, but without DNA this stays unchecked. The germline CDR1 and CDR2 sequences are SQVTM and ANQGSEA. This CDR3 is 15 amino acids long. The CDR3 reads CSVVPGGTDSYEQYF.

The CDR3 loop reads CASSTGQFGYTF. The chain links TRBV5-6 to TRBJ1-2; TCRdb indicates TRBD1, and absent DNA this call remains unverified. The CDR3 sequence is 12 residues long. Germline V gene lookup returns CDR1 SGHDT and CDR2 YYEEEE.

The J gene is TRBJ2-5, the V gene TRBV27; TCRdb's assignment of TRBD1 cannot be checked, as there is no DNA. The germline gives CDR1 MNHEY, CDR2 SMNVEV (reference sequence). The CDR3 extends over 14 amino acids. CDR3 amino acids: CASSSLDPGETQYF.

V gene TRBV24-1 combines with J gene TRBJ1-5. The CDR3 loop spans 15 amino acids. Germline CDR1 reads KGHDR; CDR2 reads SFDVKD. The CDR3 is CATSDGTHFNQPQHF.

The J gene is TRBJ2-3, the V gene TRBV29-1; the TCRdb call, TRBD2, lacks DNA for checking. The CDR3 is 18 amino acids. The germline V gene has CDR1 SQVTM and CDR2 ANQGSEA. This CDR3 is CSVGGATSGRATTDTQYF.

The chain employs TRBV29-1 and TRBJ2-5; the TCRdb call, TRBD1, lacks DNA for checking. Per the germline V gene, CDR1 is SQVTM and CDR2 is ANQGSEA. This CDR3 spans 14 amino acids. Here the CDR3 reads CSVGPAGGLETQYF.

The chain recombines TRBV2 with TRBJ2-3; the D call of TRBD2 rests on TCRdb alone, since no DNA is present to check it. CDR3 length: 21 amino acids. The germline CDR1 and CDR2 sequences are SNHLY and FYNNEI. The CDR3 sequence is CASSVDWGTNLITTITDTQYF.

This rearrangement joins TRBV20-1 to TRBJ1-2; the D gene TCRdb calls, TRBD1, cannot be checked with no DNA. This CDR3 comprises 17 residues. Per the germline V gene, CDR1 is DFQATT and CDR2 is SNEGSKA (reference sequence). The chain's CDR3 is CSARGVGKQGAGYGYTF.

J is TRBJ2-2 and V is TRBV11-2; lacking DNA, the TRBD2 call made by TCRdb goes unchecked. The germline CDR1 and CDR2 sequences are SGHAT and FQNNGV. The CDR3 extends over 16 amino acids. Here the CDR3 reads CASSDGTSPGSGELFF.

The chain is built from TRBV20-1 and TRBJ2-7; as DNA is missing, the TRBD1 call by TCRdb cannot be tested. The germline CDR1 and CDR2 sequences are DFQATT and SNEGSKA (reference sequence). The CDR3 extends over 14 amino acids. The CDR3 reads CSARGREGFYEQYF.